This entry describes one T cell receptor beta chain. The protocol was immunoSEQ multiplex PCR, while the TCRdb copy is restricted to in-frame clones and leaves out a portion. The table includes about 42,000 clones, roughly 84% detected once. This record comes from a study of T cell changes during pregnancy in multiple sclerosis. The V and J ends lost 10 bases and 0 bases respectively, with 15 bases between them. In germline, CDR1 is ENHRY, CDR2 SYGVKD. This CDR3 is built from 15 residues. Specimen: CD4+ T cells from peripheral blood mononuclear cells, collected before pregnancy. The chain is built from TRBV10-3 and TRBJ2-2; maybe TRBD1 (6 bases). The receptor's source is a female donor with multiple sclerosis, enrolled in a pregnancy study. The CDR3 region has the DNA TGTGCCACCGCCGAGGGGGACGCGAACACCGGGGAGCTGTTTTTT. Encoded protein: CATAEGDANTGELFF.